This T cell receptor (beta chain) was retrieved from a study of control samples from healthy donors and cancer patients. Sequencing used immunoSEQ multiplex PCR; TCRdb keeps in-frame clones, though not all of them. The data contain around 180,000 clones, more than 90% of them singletons. CDR3 length equals 13 residues. Germline V CDR1 and CDR2: KGHSH, LQKENI. V was clipped by 2 bases and J by 4 bases, with 8 bases between them. This receptor was taken from a woman aged 40 to 50 in good health. This chain links TRBV18 with TRBJ1-1; a possible D gene is TRBD1 (6 bases). Sample: blood. DNA for the CDR3: TGTGCCAGCTCACCAAGAGGGGGCACTGAAGCTTTCTTT. Protein sequence: CASSPRGGTEAFF.